This T cell receptor (beta chain) was recovered during a study of identical twins. Whole-study findings and limits: Instead of following the same donors, the conclusions were based on cross-sectional statistical analysis.

CDR1 SEHNR and CDR2 FQNEAQ come from the germline V gene (reference sequence). V dropped 5 bases and J dropped 8 bases, with 6 bases sitting between them. CDR3 size: 10 residues. As regards this clonotype: The antigen remains undetermined.

Every one of the donors was a healthy Caucasian. From the 5' RACE reads, TCRdb called clonotypes with MiXCR, one entry per CDR3 protein. This sample has about 790,000 distinct CDR3 sequences, with about 18% found just once. These records were also assigned to another study, of T cells expressing NK-cell markers. Per that study: Within the sequenced cohort of eight donors, seven exhibited HCMV seropositivity and one was seronegative. Each of a handful of donors carried dominant NKG2C+ clonotypes accounting for about 1.0-7.0% of CD8+ T cells.

The chain links TRBV7-9 to TRBJ1-2; no reliable D call. This receptor was identified in a woman aged 18-29 years in good health. Source material: PBMCs. In nucleotides, the CDR3 is TGTGCCAGCAGCACCAGGGGCTACACCTTC. Encoded protein: CASSTRGYTF. Drawing the rest from reference TRBV7-9 and TRBJ1-2, the complete variable domain is DTGVSQNPRHKITKRGQNVTFRCDPISEHNRLYWYRQTLGQGPEFLTYFQNEAQLEKSRLLSDRFSAERPKGSFSTLEIQRTEQGDSAMYLCASSTRGYTFGSGTRLTVV.